The following is a TCR beta chain sequence with its context. The CDR3 length is 15 residues. CDR1 is SGHAT, CDR2 FQNNGV, per germline. With 5 bases removed from V and 6 bases from J, the gap between germline ends came to 19 bases. The sample belongs to a study of blood T cell repertoires in COVID-19. About the research overall: Sources were T cells, B-cell-depleted T cells, or PBMCs; the material itself was cDNA or gDNA.

Original methodology: Amplification of reference gene primers provided the estimated nucleated cell counts. Sequencing was performed with immunoSEQ multiplex PCR; in TCRdb, only in-frame clones are kept and a portion is missing. The V and J calls and clone size are taken from that table; D and trimming were inferred from the DNA. The table has approximately 200,000 clones, about 81% seen once. The chain has TRBV11-2 and TRBJ1-2, with a weak D call TRBD1 (6 bases). Sequenced material: PBMCs or T cells enriched from blood (not recorded which). This clonotype originated in a man in his forties who had recovered from COVID-19. CDR3 coding DNA: TGTGCCAGCAGCCAAGGGGGGGGGCGGCGTGATGGCTACACCTTC. This encodes CASSQGGGRRDGYTF.